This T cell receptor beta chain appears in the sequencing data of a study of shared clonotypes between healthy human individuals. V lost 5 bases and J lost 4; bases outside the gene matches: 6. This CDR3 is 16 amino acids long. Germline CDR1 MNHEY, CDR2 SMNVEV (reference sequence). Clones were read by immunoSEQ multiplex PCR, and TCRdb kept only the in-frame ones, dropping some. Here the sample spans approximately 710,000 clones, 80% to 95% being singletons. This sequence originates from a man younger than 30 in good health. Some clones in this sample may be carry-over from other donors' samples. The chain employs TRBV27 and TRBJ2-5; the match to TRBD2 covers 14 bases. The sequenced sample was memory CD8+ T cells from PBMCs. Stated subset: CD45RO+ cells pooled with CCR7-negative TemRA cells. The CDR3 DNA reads TGTGCCAGCAGTCCCTCCGGACTAGCGGGAGGAGAGACCCAGTACTTC. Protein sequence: CASSPSGLAGGETQYF.